This record covers a single T cell receptor beta chain. The method was immunoSEQ multiplex PCR; TCRdb's version includes in-frame clones alone and lacks a portion of them. The sample shows roughly 700,000 clones, about 74% of them seen only once. Germline V gives CDR1 SNHLY, CDR2 FYNNEI. Trimming removed 4 bases at V and 6 bases at J, with 9 bases between. The CDR3 is made up of 13 amino acids. This record belongs to a study of shared clonotypes between healthy human individuals. The sample comprised memory CD4+ T cells sorted from blood. Subset: CD45RA-negative fraction. The rearrangement links TRBV2 to TRBJ2-2; D is possibly TRBD2 (5 bases). The sequence was collected from a woman aged 25 to 39 in good health. The CDR3 bases are TGTGCCAGCAGTGGAGGGCAGGCCGGGGAGCTGTTTTTT. Residues: CASSGGQAGELFF.